The 31 T cell receptor beta chains presented below share a single source sample, sequenced in a study of T cell responses to AZD1222 COVID-19 vaccine. Data came from immunoSEQ multiplex PCR; TCRdb stores just in-frame clones and leaves some out. Of tens of thousands of clones listed, 83% were seen once; the top ten hold 45% to 60%. Sequencing was performed on peripheral blood, taken on day 0 of AZD1222 vaccination. These receptors originate from an adult in good health.

The rearrangement uses TRBV4-3 and TRBJ1-4; 7 bases are a match to TRBD1. J gave up 5 bases and V 0 bases, and 12 bases lay outside the gene matches. This CDR3 contains 18 residues. Germline V gene data show CDR1 as LGHNA and CDR2 as YSLEER. The CDR3, as DNA: TGCGCCAGCAGCCAAGATGGGGCAGGGGGGAACTCAAATGAAAAACTGTTTTTT. Encoded protein: CASSQDGAGGNSNEKLFF.

V and J are TRBV30 and TRBJ1-5; no clear D. V was trimmed by 2 bases and J by 3 bases, leaving 8 bases between them. Germline V lookup: CDR1 GTSNPN, CDR2 SVGIG (reference sequence). The CDR3 runs to 13 residues. CDR3 DNA sequence: TGTGCCTGGAGTAACGGGAACAATCAGCCCCAGCATTTT. Translation gives CAWSNGNNQPQHF.

The CDR3 bases are TGTGCCAGCAGCGTAGGACAGGGGAGCAATCAGCCCCAGCATTTT. It encodes CASSVGQGSNQPQHF. The chain employs TRBV7-2 and TRBJ1-5; 9 bases are shared with TRBD1. Germline V gene data show CDR1 as SGHTA and CDR2 as FQGNSA. The CDR3 is 15 residues long. V lost 5 bases, J lost 1 base, and 3 bases stayed unmatched.

V usage is TRBV28 and J usage is TRBJ1-2; TRBD1 matches 7 bases. V lost 8 bases, J lost 5 bases, and 5 bases stayed unmatched. Germline CDR1 is MDHEN and CDR2 is SYDVKM. CDR3 length: 12 residues. The CDR3 nucleotides read TGTGCCAGCGGGGAACAGGGGTATGGCTACACCTTC. Protein: CASGEQGYGYTF.

CDR3 sequence: CASSQEATGLRALHF. In nucleotides, the CDR3 is TGCGCCAGCAGCCAAGAGGCCACGGGTCTTAGAGCCCTCCACTTT. The chain couples TRBV4-3 to TRBJ1-6; D is unclear. This CDR3 contains 15 residues. Germline loops: CDR1 LGHNA, CDR2 YSLEER. The ends were cut back, 0 bases at V and 14 bases at J, with 17 bases in the middle.

This chain joins TRBV2 and TRBJ2-5; 10 nucleotides line up with TRBD2. This CDR3 has 17 amino acids. Germline CDR1 reads SNHLY; CDR2 reads FYNNEI. The trim removed 1 base at V and 1 base at J, leaving 6 bases unmatched. CDR3 loop: CASSEGLAGGRQETQYF. In nucleotides, the CDR3 is TGTGCCAGCAGTGAAGGTTTAGCGGGGGGCCGCCAAGAGACCCAGTACTTC. The whole variable domain, remainder taken from reference TRBV2 and TRBJ2-5, is EPEVTQTPSHQVTQMGQEVILRCVPISNHLYFYWYRQILGQKVEFLVSFYNNEISEKSEIFDDQFSVERPDGSNFTLKIRSTKLEDSAMYFCASSEGLAGGRQETQYFGPGTRLLVL.

The V call is TRBV4-1, the J call TRBJ2-7; no clear D. With 3 bases removed from V and 1 base from J, the gap between germline ends came to 10 bases. This CDR3 comprises 14 residues. The germline V gene has CDR1 MGHRA and CDR2 YSYEKL. The CDR3 nucleotides read TGCGCCAGCAGCCAGCTGGGTGAATCCTACGAGCAGTACTTC. Residues: CASSQLGESYEQYF.

The chain carries TRBV29-1 and TRBJ2-1, with 12 bases that match TRBD2. Germline V CDR1 and CDR2: SQVTM, ANQGSEA. The CDR3 sequence is 13 residues long. V lost 6 bases and J lost 12; bases outside the gene matches: 9. The CDR3 nucleotides read TGCAGCGTCGGACTAGCGGGAAGTGGGGCGCAGTTCTTC. Amino acid sequence: CSVGLAGSGAQFF.

This chain joins TRBV7-9 and TRBJ2-2; D is undetermined. The CDR3 totals 12 residues. V dropped 3 bases and J dropped 9 bases, with 8 bases sitting between them. CDR1 is SEHNR, CDR2 FQNEAQ, per germline (reference sequence). The CDR3 bases are TGTGCCAGCAGCTTGGATGTCTGGGAGCTGTTTTTT. It codes for CASSLDVWELFF.

The chain employs TRBV28 and TRBJ2-7; 12 nucleotides agree with TRBD2. Germline CDR1 and CDR2: MDHEN and SYDVKM. After removal of 4 bases from V and 4 bases from J, the junction contained 11 bases not matched to a gene. The CDR3 totals 17 residues. The chain's CDR3 is CASSSGASGRARYEQYF. CDR3 DNA: TGTGCCAGCAGTTCCGGGGCTAGCGGGAGGGCCCGGTACGAGCAGTACTTC.

The V gene is TRBV16, the J gene TRBJ1-5; D is unclear. Trimming took 1 base from V and 11 from J, leaving 12 bases between them. Germline CDR1 is KGHSY and CDR2 is FQNENV. The CDR3 runs to 13 residues. The CDR3: CASSQFQVEAQHF. Written as DNA, the CDR3 is TGTGCCAGCAGCCAATTCCAGGTTGAGGCCCAGCATTTT.

This clone showed up just once. The chain has TRBV3-1 (or the pseudogene TRBV3-2) and TRBJ1-2; D is unclear. The CDR3 consists of 15 residues. Germline lookup yields CDR1 LGHDT and CDR2 YNNKEL (reference sequence). Trimming pared 1 base from V and 5 bases from J, leaving 14 bases between. The CDR3 reads CASSQASGGGYGYTF. For the CDR3, the DNA is TGTGCCAGCAGCCAAGCGTCTGGCGGAGGGTATGGCTACACCTTC.

The chain employs TRBV11-1 and TRBJ1-5, with no clear D. Per the germline V gene, CDR1 is SGHAT and CDR2 is FQDESV (reference sequence). V was trimmed by 5 bases and J by 6 bases, leaving 11 bases between them. CDR3 length equals 13 residues. The CDR3 DNA sequence: TGTGCCAGCAGCCTCGTAACGGGTCAGCCCCAGCATTTT. Amino acids: CASSLVTGQPQHF.

V usage is TRBV2 and J usage is TRBJ2-3; 13 bases are a match to TRBD2. The germline CDR1 and CDR2 sequences are SNHLY and FYNNEI. The length of the CDR3 is 18 residues. Trimming at V came to 8 bases and at J to 4 bases, leaving 15 bases not matched to a gene. This CDR3 is CASFIGTSGVYRADTQYF. For the CDR3, the DNA is TGTGCCAGCTTCATAGGGACTAGCGGGGTCTACCGGGCAGATACGCAGTATTTT.

The CDR3 region is CASSTRDRGRGKTGELFF. The CDR3, as DNA: TGTGCCAGCAGCACTAGGGACAGGGGGCGCGGAAAGACCGGGGAGCTGTTTTTT. The V call is TRBV11-3, the J call TRBJ2-2, with 12 bases matching TRBD1. This CDR3 is 18 amino acids long. The V and J ends lost 5 bases and 5 bases, in that order; junction bases with no gene match: 12. Germline CDR1 is SGHNT and CDR2 is YENEEA. Based on the CDR3 plus reference TRBV11-3 and TRBJ2-2, the full variable domain is EAGVVQSPRYKIIEKKQPVAFWCNPISGHNTLYWYLQNLGQGPELLIRYENEEAVDDSQLPKDRFSAERLKGVDSTLKIQPAELGDSAVYLCASSTRDRGRGKTGELFFGEGSRLTVL.

CDR3 DNA sequence: TGTGCCAGCAGTTACCCGAGCAGACAAACGGATGGCTACACCTTC. Translation: CASSYPSRQTDGYTF. This chain connects TRBV6-6 to TRBJ1-2; D is undetermined. Germline loops: CDR1 MNHNY, CDR2 SVGAGI (reference sequence). This CDR3 is built from 15 residues. Trimming took 2 bases from V and 6 from J, leaving 16 bases between them.

The rearrangement joins TRBV7-8 to TRBJ1-4, with D uncertain. The V end was cut by 1 base, the J end by 0 bases, with 9 bases between. CDR3 length equals 16 residues. Looked up from germline, CDR1 is SGHVS and CDR2 is FQNEAQ. The CDR3 nucleotides read TGTGCCAGCAGCTTAGAGGCAGTTGCAACTAATGAAAAACTGTTTTTT. This encodes CASSLEAVATNEKLFF.

The chain joins TRBV5-6 to TRBJ2-1; 14 bases line up with TRBD2. Trimming took 2 bases from V and 6 from J; bases not matched to a gene: 4. CDR3 length: 16 amino acids. Germline assignment: CDR1 SGHDT and CDR2 YYEEEE. The CDR3 DNA reads as TGTGCCAGCAGCTTTCCGACTAGCGGGGGGGCCAATGAGCAGTTCTTC. Translating gives CASSFPTSGGANEQFF. The whole variable domain, filled in from reference TRBV5-6 and TRBJ2-1, reads DAGVTQSPTHLIKTRGQQVTLRCSPKSGHDTVSWYQQALGQGPQFIFQYYEEEERQRGNFPDRFSGHQFPNYSSELNVNALLLGDSALYLCASSFPTSGGANEQFFGPGTRLTVL.

The genes are TRBV28 and TRBJ2-6; no definite D call. The CDR3 contains 14 residues. Trimming stripped 7 bases from V and 1 base from J, with 8 bases between. The germline gives CDR1 MDHEN, CDR2 SYDVKM. DNA for the CDR3: TGTGCCAGCACCCCAACATCTGGGGCCAACGTCCTGACTTTC. Translation: CASTPTSGANVLTF.

The rearrangement uses TRBV6-2 or TRBV6-3 and TRBJ1-2, with no clear D. From germline, CDR1 is MNHEY and CDR2 SVGEGT. This CDR3 is 12 amino acids long. V gave up 6 bases and J gave up 6 bases, with 11 bases separating them. CDR3 residues: CASSLTFDGYTF. The DNA of the CDR3 is TGTGCCAGCAGCCTGACATTCGATGGCTACACCTTC.

This chain uses TRBV6-5 with TRBJ1-5; 7 bases map to TRBD1. V lost 4 bases to trimming and J lost 8 bases; unmatched junction nucleotides: 11. Germline V gene lookup returns CDR1 MNHEY and CDR2 SVGAGI. CDR3 length equals 15 residues. This chain's CDR3 is CASSSGTVEFEPQHF. As DNA, the CDR3 is TGTGCCAGCAGTTCCGGGACAGTTGAGTTTGAGCCCCAGCATTTT.

This clone was counted once. V and J are TRBV6-2 or TRBV6-3 and TRBJ2-2, with TRBD1 identical over 9 bases. V trimming: 5 bases; J trimming: 1 base; junction bases outside the gene matches: 5. The CDR3 has 16 amino acids. Germline CDR1 and CDR2: MNHEY and SVGEGT. CDR3 DNA: TGTGCCAGCAGTACCGGACAGGGGTGGAACACCGGGGAGCTGTTTTTT. It encodes CASSTGQGWNTGELFF.

The rearrangement uses TRBV6-2 or TRBV6-3 and TRBJ2-7; D tentatively fits TRBD1 or TRBD2 (5 bases each). CDR3 length: 16 amino acids. The V end lost 6 bases, the J end lost 7 bases, and 25 bases lay between the germline ends. CDR1 is MNHEY, CDR2 SVGEGT, per germline. CDR3: CASSRLVGGTLREQYF. The CDR3 bases are TGTGCCAGCAGCCGGCTGGTAGGTGGGACCTTGAGGGAGCAGTACTTC.

The chain carries TRBV2 and TRBJ1-3; D remains ambiguous. Between the trimmed V and J ends, which lost 7 bases and 9 bases, there was a span of 13 bases. Germline V gene sequence: CDR1 SNHLY, CDR2 FYNNEI. The CDR3 runs to 12 residues. The CDR3 nucleotides read TGTGCCAGCACCCCCTACTCGGGCACCATATATTTT. The encoded protein is CASTPYSGTIYF.

The chain links TRBV5-6 to TRBJ1-2; 7 positions agree with TRBD1. The germline V gene encodes CDR1 SGHDT and CDR2 YYEEEE. J was trimmed by 3 bases and V by 4 bases; bases with no gene match: 6. This CDR3 has 14 amino acids. The CDR3 DNA follows: TGTGCCAGCAGCGCGGCCGGGACAGACTATGGCTACACCTTC. Protein product: CASSAAGTDYGYTF.

The genes are TRBV5-8 and TRBJ2-3; TRBD2 matches 11 bases. There are 17 residues in the CDR3. Germline V gene data show CDR1 as SGHTS and CDR2 as YDEGEE. With 3 bases clipped from V and 0 bases from J, the junction kept 6 bases outside the gene matches. The CDR3 protein is CASSSLGLAGSTDTQYF. The CDR3 coding sequence is TGTGCCAGCAGCTCGCTAGGACTAGCGGGTAGCACAGATACGCAGTATTTT.

The chain couples TRBV5-1 to TRBJ2-1; tentative D call: TRBD2 (6 bases). This CDR3 comprises 15 residues. The germline V gene encodes CDR1 SGHRS and CDR2 YFSETQ. V lost 4 bases to trimming and J lost 6 bases, with 17 bases between them. CDR3 coding DNA: TGCGCCAGCAGCCCTAGGGGCGGGGCAGGCAATGAGCAGTTCTTC. This codes for CASSPRGGAGNEQFF.

This CDR3 is CASSWSGGSGYEQYF. In nucleotides, the CDR3 is TGTGCCAGCAGCTGGTCCGGGGGGAGCGGTTACGAGCAGTACTTC. This chain uses TRBV7-3 with TRBJ2-7; 7 positions match TRBD2. CDR3 length: 15 residues. The germline CDR1 and CDR2 sequences are SGHTA and FQGTGA. J lost 4 bases, V lost 4 bases, and 10 bases had no gene match.

This clone was detected only a few times. The rearrangement links TRBV10-3 to TRBJ2-7; D remains unclear. This CDR3 region has 11 residues. Germline V gene lookup returns CDR1 ENHRY and CDR2 SYGVKD. The V end was cut by 11 bases, the J end by 6 bases, with 14 bases between. The CDR3 region has the DNA TGTGCCGCCTACCGGAGTTCCGAGCAGTACTTC. It specifies CAAYRSSEQYF.

The rearrangement joins TRBV7-3 to TRBJ1-5; D is perhaps TRBD1 (6 bases). Germline CDR1 SGHTA, CDR2 FQGTGA. With 3 bases removed from V and 3 bases from J, the gap between germline ends came to 9 bases. CDR3 length: 14 amino acids. The CDR3 DNA follows: TGTGCCAGCAGCTTGACAGGCCCCAATCAGCCCCAGCATTTT. It specifies CASSLTGPNQPQHF. Together with reference TRBV7-3 and TRBJ1-5, the CDR3 gives the full variable domain: GAGVSQTPSNKVTEKGKYVELRCDPISGHTALYWYRQSLGQGPEFLIYFQGTGAADDSGLPNDRFFAVRPEGSVSTLKIQRTERGDSAVYLCASSLTGPNQPQHFGDGTRLSIL.

The chain has TRBV4-2 and TRBJ2-7, with 7 positions matching TRBD2. V lost 0 bases, J lost 1 base, and 3 bases stayed unmatched. This CDR3 is 15 amino acids long. From germline, CDR1 is LGHNA and CDR2 YNFKEQ. In nucleotides, the CDR3 is TGTGCCAGCAGCCAAGAGGGGGGAGGGTCCTACGAGCAGTACTTC. It codes for CASSQEGGGSYEQYF.